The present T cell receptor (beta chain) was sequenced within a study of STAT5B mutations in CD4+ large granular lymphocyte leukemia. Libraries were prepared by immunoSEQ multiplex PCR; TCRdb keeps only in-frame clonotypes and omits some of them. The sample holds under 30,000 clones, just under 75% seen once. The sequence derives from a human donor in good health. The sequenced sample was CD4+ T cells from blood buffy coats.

Written as DNA, the CDR3 is TGCGCCAGCGGGCCACCCGACAGGTTGAGGACTGAAGCTTTCTTT. Translating gives CASGPPDRLRTEAFF. The chain uses TRBV5-1 and TRBJ1-1, with D tentatively TRBD1 (6 bases). Germline V lookup: CDR1 SGHRS, CDR2 YFSETQ. The germline V and J ends were trimmed by 7 bases and 5 bases, with 21 bases remaining between them. The CDR3 has 15 amino acids.